Reported below is one TCR beta chain. Its antigen is still unknown. The sample comes from a study of long-term antiretroviral therapy in people with HIV. Findings of the study overall: The data indicate that diversity increased after ART but remained below transplant donor controls.

V shed 4 bases and J shed 6 bases, with 23 bases lying between them. The CDR3 totals 17 residues. Germline CDR1 reads SGDLS; CDR2 reads YYNGEE. Sequencing used immunoSEQ v3.0 at survey level. Generated by immunoSEQ multiplex PCR, the TCRdb table keeps only in-frame clones and is missing some. The table shows about 36,000 clones, with roughly 87% occurring only once. The J gene is TRBJ2-1, the V gene TRBV9; tentative D call: TRBD2 (6 bases). The sample consisted of unsorted PBMCs, taken 0.6 years after starting antiretroviral therapy. This receptor was identified in a man between 18 and 35 years old with HIV. CDR3 residues: CASSPSLASVVGNEQFF. CDR3 nucleotides: TGTGCCAGCAGCCCCTCATTGGCTAGCGTAGTAGGCAATGAGCAGTTCTTC.